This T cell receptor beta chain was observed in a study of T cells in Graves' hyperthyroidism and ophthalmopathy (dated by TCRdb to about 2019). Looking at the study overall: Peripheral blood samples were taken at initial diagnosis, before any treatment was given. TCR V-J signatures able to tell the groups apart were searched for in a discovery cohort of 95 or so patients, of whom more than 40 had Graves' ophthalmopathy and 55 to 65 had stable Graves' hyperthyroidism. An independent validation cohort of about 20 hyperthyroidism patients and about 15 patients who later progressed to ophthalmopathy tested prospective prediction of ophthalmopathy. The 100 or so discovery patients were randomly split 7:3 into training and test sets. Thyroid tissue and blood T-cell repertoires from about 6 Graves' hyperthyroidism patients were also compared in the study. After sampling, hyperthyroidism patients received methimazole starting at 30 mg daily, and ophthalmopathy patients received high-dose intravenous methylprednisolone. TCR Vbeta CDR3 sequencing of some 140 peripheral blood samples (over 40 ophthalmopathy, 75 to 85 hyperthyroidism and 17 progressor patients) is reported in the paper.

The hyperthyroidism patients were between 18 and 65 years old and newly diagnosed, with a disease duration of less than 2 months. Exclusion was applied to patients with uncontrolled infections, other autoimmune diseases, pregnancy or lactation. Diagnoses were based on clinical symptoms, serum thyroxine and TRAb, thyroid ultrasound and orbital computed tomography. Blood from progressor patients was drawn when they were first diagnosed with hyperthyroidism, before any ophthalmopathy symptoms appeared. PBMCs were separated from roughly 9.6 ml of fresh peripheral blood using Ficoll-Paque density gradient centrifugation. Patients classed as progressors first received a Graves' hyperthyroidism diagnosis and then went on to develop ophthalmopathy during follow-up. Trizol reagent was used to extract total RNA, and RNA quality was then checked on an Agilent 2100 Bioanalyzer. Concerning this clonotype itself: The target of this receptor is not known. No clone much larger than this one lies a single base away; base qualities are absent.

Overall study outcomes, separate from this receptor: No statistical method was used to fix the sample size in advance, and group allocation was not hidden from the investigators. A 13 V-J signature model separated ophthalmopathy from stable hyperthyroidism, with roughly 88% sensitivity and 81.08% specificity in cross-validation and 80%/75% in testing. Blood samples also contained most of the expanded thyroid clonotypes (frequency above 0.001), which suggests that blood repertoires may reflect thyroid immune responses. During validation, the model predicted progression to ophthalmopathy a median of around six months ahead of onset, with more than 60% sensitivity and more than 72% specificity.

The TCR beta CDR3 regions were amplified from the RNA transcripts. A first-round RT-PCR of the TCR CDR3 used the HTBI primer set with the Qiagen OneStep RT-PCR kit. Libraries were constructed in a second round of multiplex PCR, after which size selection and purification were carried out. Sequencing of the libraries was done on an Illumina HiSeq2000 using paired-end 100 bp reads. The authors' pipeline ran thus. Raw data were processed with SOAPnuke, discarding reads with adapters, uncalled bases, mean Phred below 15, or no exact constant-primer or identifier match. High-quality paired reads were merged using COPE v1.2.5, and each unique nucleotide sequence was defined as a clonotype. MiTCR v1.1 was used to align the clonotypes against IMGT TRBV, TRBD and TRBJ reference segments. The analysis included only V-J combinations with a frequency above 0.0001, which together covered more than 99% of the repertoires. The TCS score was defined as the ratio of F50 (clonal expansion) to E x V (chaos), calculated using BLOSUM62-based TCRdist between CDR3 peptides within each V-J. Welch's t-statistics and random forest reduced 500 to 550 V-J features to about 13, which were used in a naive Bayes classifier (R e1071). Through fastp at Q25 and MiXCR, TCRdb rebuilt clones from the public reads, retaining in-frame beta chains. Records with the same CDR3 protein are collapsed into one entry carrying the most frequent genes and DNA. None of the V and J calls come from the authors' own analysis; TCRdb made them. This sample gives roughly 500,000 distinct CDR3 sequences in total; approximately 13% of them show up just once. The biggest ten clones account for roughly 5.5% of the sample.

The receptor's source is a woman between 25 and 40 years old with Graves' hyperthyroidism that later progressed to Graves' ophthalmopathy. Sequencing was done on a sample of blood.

The CDR3 region reads CSVDGGSYNEQFF. At the DNA level, the sequence is TGCAGCGTTGATGGGGGTTCCTACAATGAGCAGTTCTTC. The V and J segments used are TRBV29-1 and TRBJ2-1; the D segment may tentatively be TRBD1 or TRBD2, each giving 5 matched bases. The CDR1 and CDR2 encoded by the germline V gene are SQVTM and ANQGSEA. V is shortened by 3 bases, J by 1 base, and the region joining them spans 7 bases. From the cysteine up to the phenylalanine, the CDR3 has a length of 13 residues. The sequence is cut down to CDR3 DNA, 39 bases in frame from base 1.